The 10 T cell receptor beta chains below come from one sample, sequenced in a study of shared clonotypes between healthy human individuals. Assay used: immunoSEQ multiplex PCR; TCRdb lists only in-frame clones, some missing. Of 2 million to 2.5 million clones in the sample, over 85% were seen once. Specimen: naive CD4+ T cells from PBMCs. Noted subset: CD45RA+ positively selected. The receptors here all came from a man between 18 and 35 years old in good health. Some clones in this sample may be carry-over from other donors' samples.

CDR3 bases: TGTGCCAGCAGCGCGAGGCACCCAGAAAAACTGTTTTTT. Encoded protein: CASSARHPEKLFF. The chain recombines TRBV7-8 with TRBJ1-4; no firm D call. The CDR3 extends over 13 amino acids. Germline CDR1 SGHVS, CDR2 FQNEAQ. V was trimmed by 5 bases and J by 8 bases, leaving 12 bases between them.

The CDR3 region has the DNA TGTGCCAGCAGCTTACGGCCCCAAGAGACCCAGTACTTC. Translating it yields CASSLRPQETQYF. The chain carries TRBV7-8 and TRBJ2-5; D remains unclear. Germline values: CDR1 SGHVS, CDR2 FQNEAQ. V lost 2 bases and J lost 1, with 5 bases in between. The CDR3 contains 13 residues.

This clone was seen only once. This sequence joins TRBV7-9 and TRBJ1-5; TRBD1 is a possible D gene (5 bases). Germline V gives CDR1 SEHNR, CDR2 FQNEAQ (reference sequence). The CDR3 runs 15 residues. The V and J ends lost 5 bases and 5 bases respectively, with 16 bases between them. CDR3 amino acids: CASSPWGREDQPQHF. As DNA, the CDR3 is TGTGCCAGCAGCCCCTGGGGCAGGGAAGATCAGCCCCAGCATTTT. Together with reference TRBV7-9 and TRBJ1-5, the CDR3 gives the full variable domain: DTGVSQNPRHKITKRGQNVTFRCDPISEHNRLYWYRQTLGQGPEFLTYFQNEAQLEKSRLLSDRFSAERPKGSFSTLEIQRTEQGDSAMYLCASSPWGREDQPQHFGDGTRLSIL.

This clone appeared a few times. Other DNA sequences from this sample encode an identical CDR3 as well. V is TRBV5-6 and J is TRBJ2-6; D gene ambiguous. V lost 0 bases to trimming and J lost 0 bases, with 4 bases between them. In germline, CDR1 is SGHDT, CDR2 YYEEEE. The CDR3 length is 15 residues. The DNA of the CDR3 is TGTGCCAGCAGCTTGGGGGGCTCTGGGGCCAACGTCCTGACTTTC. It is translated as CASSLGGSGANVLTF. Full variable domain (rest looked up from reference TRBV5-6 and TRBJ2-6): DAGVTQSPTHLIKTRGQQVTLRCSPKSGHDTVSWYQQALGQGPQFIFQYYEEEERQRGNFPDRFSGHQFPNYSSELNVNALLLGDSALYLCASSLGGSGANVLTFGAGSRLTVL.

V is TRBV28 and J is TRBJ1-5; D unresolved. Per the germline V gene, CDR1 is MDHEN and CDR2 is SYDVKM. The CDR3 runs 15 residues. Trimming removed 6 bases from V and 3 bases from J, with 15 bases in between. The CDR3 sequence is CASSPAAEYNQPQHF. The CDR3 coding sequence is TGTGCCAGCAGCCCCGCGGCAGAATACAATCAGCCCCAGCATTTT.

CDR3 sequence reads: CASSFGTVNQYF. The CDR3 bases are TGCGCCAGCAGCTTCGGGACAGTTAACCAGTACTTC. The chain combines TRBV5-1 with TRBJ2-5; TRBD1 matches 7 bases. The CDR3 is 12 residues long. The J segment lost 10 bases and the V segment lost 2 bases, leaving 5 bases of the junction unmatched. Germline CDR1 SGHRS, CDR2 YFSETQ.

This clone was counted once. The V call is TRBV5-1, the J call TRBJ2-3; 10 positions match TRBD2. The germline gives CDR1 SGHRS, CDR2 YFSETQ. The CDR3 totals 16 residues. V was pared by 3 bases and J by 4 bases, with 8 bases of the junction left unmatched. DNA for the CDR3: TGCGCCAGCAGCTCGTCCACTAGCGGGATTGCAGATACGCAGTATTTT. Protein sequence: CASSSSTSGIADTQYF.

The V and J genes are TRBV5-4 and TRBJ1-1; D unclear. In germline, CDR1 is SGHNT, CDR2 YYREEE (reference sequence). Between the trimmed V and J ends, which lost 4 bases and 1 base, there was a span of 11 bases. This CDR3 spans 14 amino acids. CDR3 nucleotides: TGTGCCAGCAGCCCGACCTTGGGGAACACTGAAGCTTTCTTT. This sequence encodes CASSPTLGNTEAFF.

Here the CDR3 DNA reads TGTGCCAGCAGTGGTGGTAGCGGGAAAATCGATACGCAGTATTTT. This encodes CASSGGSGKIDTQYF. This rearrangement joins TRBV2 to TRBJ2-3, with 8 bases identical to TRBD2. CDR1 and CDR2 (germline): SNHLY, FYNNEI. Trimming at V came to 4 bases and at J to 6 bases, leaving 9 bases not matched to a gene. This CDR3 is 15 amino acids long.

The V gene is TRBV29-1, the J gene TRBJ1-2, with 12 bases aligning to TRBD1. The CDR3 contains 13 residues. Germline V gene lookup returns CDR1 SQVTM and CDR2 ANQGSEA. Unmatched junction bases numbered 8, after V lost 7 bases and J lost 8 bases. The CDR3 here is CSAGGQGAQGYTF. The CDR3 coding sequence is TGCAGCGCTGGGGGACAGGGGGCGCAAGGCTACACCTTC. Combining the CDR3 with reference TRBV29-1 and TRBJ1-2 gives the whole variable domain SAVISQKPSRDICQRGTSLTIQCQVDSQVTMMFWYRQQPGQSLTLIATANQGSEATYESGFVIDKFPISRPNLTFSTLTVSNMSPEDSSIYLCSAGGQGAQGYTFGSGTRLTVV.